Shown below are 18 T cell receptor beta chains from a single sample sequenced in a study of OX40 agonist ivuxolimab in advanced cancers. Some clones are missing from TCRdb's copy, which holds only in-frame ones; the method was immunoSEQ multiplex PCR. The sample carries around 5,000 clones, roughly 64% recorded once. Sequenced material: CD4+ or CD8+ T cells sorted from blood, taken in a trial of the OX40 agonist ivuxolimab. Receptor source: an adult with an advanced solid tumor such as melanoma, head and neck, liver or kidney cancer.

The chain has TRBV4-3 and TRBJ2-7; 9 nucleotides match TRBD1. The germline gives CDR1 LGHNA, CDR2 YSLEER. The CDR3 is made up of 15 amino acids. V was pared by 1 base and J by 2 bases, with 3 bases of the junction left unmatched. The CDR3: CASSQGTGAAYEQYF. The DNA for the CDR3 is TGCGCCAGCAGCCAAGGGACAGGGGCGGCCTACGAGCAGTACTTC.

Of note for this clone: A far larger clone is one base from this, pointing to a likely read error. The chain has TRBV25-1 and TRBJ2-1, with TRBD2 matching over 10 bases. The junction had 5 bases not matched to a gene; V was cut back by 4 bases and J by 8 bases. Germline V gives CDR1 MGHDK, CDR2 SYGVNS. The CDR3 covers 14 residues. The CDR3 sequence is CASSGSGGVDEQFF. CDR3 sequence (DNA): TGTGCCAGCAGTGGCAGCGGGGGGGTAGATGAGCAGTTCTTC.

This clone was observed a single time. V is TRBV7-9 and J is TRBJ1-5; D perhaps matches TRBD1 (6 bases). V was pared by 6 bases and J by 1 base, with 13 bases between. The V gene's germline CDR1 is SEHNR and CDR2 FQNEAQ (reference sequence). The CDR3 has 15 residues. The CDR3 sequence: CASSLQGGSNQPQHF. In DNA, the CDR3 is TGTGCCAGCAGTTTACAGGGAGGGAGCAATCAGCCCCAGCATTTT.

This chain joins TRBV7-4 and TRBJ2-7; TRBD1 might be the D (6 bases). Trimming stripped 5 bases from V and 3 bases from J, with 14 bases between. CDR1 is SGHVT and CDR2 is SQSDAQ in the germline V gene. This CDR3 region has 14 residues. CDR3 DNA sequence: TGTGCCAGCAGCGGGTGGGACAACCTCTACGAGCAGTACTTC. Its translation is CASSGWDNLYEQYF.

V is TRBV5-6 and J is TRBJ2-3; 9 bases fit TRBD2. With V trimmed by 0 bases and J by 2 bases, 7 bases remained unmatched. The CDR3 runs 17 residues. CDR1 is SGHDT and CDR2 is YYEEEE in the germline V gene. CDR3 residues: CASSLVASGDPTDTQYF. The CDR3 DNA sequence: TGTGCCAGCAGCTTGGTGGCTAGCGGGGACCCCACAGATACGCAGTATTTT. Filled out from reference TRBV5-6 and TRBJ2-3, the complete variable domain reads DAGVTQSPTHLIKTRGQQVTLRCSPKSGHDTVSWYQQALGQGPQFIFQYYEEEERQRGNFPDRFSGHQFPNYSSELNVNALLLGDSALYLCASSLVASGDPTDTQYFGPGTRLTVL.

Notes on this clone: An end of the junction does not agree with germline; a read error may underlie this. The genes are TRBV5-1 and TRBJ2-7; no firm D call. The CDR3 has 12 amino acids. Germline loops: CDR1 SGHRS, CDR2 YFSETQ. For the CDR3, the DNA is TGTGCCAGCAGCTCCATGGCCTACGAGCAGTACTTC. Its translation is CASSSMAYEQYF.

This sequence joins TRBV7-9 and TRBJ1-2; a possible D gene is TRBD1 (6 bases). The CDR3 has 13 residues. From germline, CDR1 is SEHNR and CDR2 FQNEAQ (reference sequence). V lost 6 bases and J 6 bases, leaving 14 bases between the germline ends. CDR3 coding DNA: TGTGCCAGCAGACCCGGACAGTCCCATGGCTACACCTTC. Translating gives CASRPGQSHGYTF.

The rearrangement uses TRBV28 and TRBJ1-3; 10 bases are shared with TRBD1. V lost 9 bases and J lost 2; bases outside the gene matches: 4. The CDR3 has 14 residues. Germline assignment: CDR1 MDHEN and CDR2 SYDVKM. The CDR3 sequence: CASRTGGAGNTIYF. The CDR3 nucleotides read TGTGCCAGTAGGACAGGGGGGGCTGGAAACACCATATATTTT.

A word on this clone: An end of the junction differs from the germline gene, which may be a read error. Other DNA sequences in the sample encode the same CDR3. This chain connects TRBV11-1 to TRBJ1-1, with 8 bases fitting TRBD1. The germline V gene encodes CDR1 SGHAT and CDR2 FQDESV (reference sequence). There are 15 residues in the CDR3. The CDR3 nucleotides read TGCGCCAGCAGCCACGCTATGGACAGGGCCGCTGAAGCTTTCTTT. Translated, it gives CASSHAMDRAAEAFF.

The chain is built from TRBV7-2 and TRBJ2-7, with D possibly matching TRBD2 (6 bases). The V gene's germline CDR1 is SGHTA and CDR2 FQGNSA. This CDR3 spans 15 amino acids. Trimming removed 1 base from V and 0 bases from J, with 10 bases in between. CDR3 in amino acids: CASSLGRGSSYEQYF. The CDR3 nucleotides are TGTGCCAGCAGCTTAGGACGGGGGAGCTCCTACGAGCAGTACTTC. The entire variable domain, with the rest obtained from reference TRBV7-2 and TRBJ2-7, is as follows: GAGVSQSPSNKVTEKGKDVELRCDPISGHTALYWYRQSLGQGLEFLIYFQGNSAPDKSGLPSDRFSAERTGGSVSTLTIQRTQQEDSAVYLCASSLGRGSSYEQYFGPGTRLTVT.

The gene calls are TRBV4-2 and TRBJ2-7; D call uncertain. CDR3 size: 11 residues. Germline CDR1 is LGHNA and CDR2 is YNFKEQ. Trimming shortened V by 5 bases and J by 3 bases, and 5 bases separated the two germline ends. The chain's CDR3 is CASSFDYEQYF. The CDR3 coding sequence is TGTGCCAGCAGCTTCGACTACGAGCAGTACTTC.

The chain is built from TRBV6-1 and TRBJ1-1; D remains unclear. The CDR3 totals 12 residues. Deletions cut 6 bases from V and 6 bases from J, with 11 bases between. Germline V gives CDR1 MNHNS, CDR2 SASEGT. In nucleotides, the CDR3 is TGTGCCAGCAGGGACCCCGTGCCTGAAGCTTTCTTT. Amino acids: CASRDPVPEAFF.

The chain carries TRBV7-2 and TRBJ2-3, with D perhaps matching TRBD2 (7 bases). Germline CDR1 and CDR2: SGHTA and FQGNSA. This CDR3 has 18 residues. Trimming removed 2 bases at V and 3 bases at J, with 21 bases between. CDR3: CASSLPKRGASITDTQYF. Here the CDR3 DNA reads TGTGCCAGCAGCTTACCCAAACGGGGGGCGAGCATTACAGATACGCAGTATTTT.

This chain joins TRBV5-1 and TRBJ2-7; TRBD1 matches 10 bases. With 2 bases clipped from V and 6 bases from J, the junction kept 8 bases outside the gene matches. Per the germline V gene, CDR1 is SGHRS and CDR2 is YFSETQ. This CDR3 spans 15 amino acids. The CDR3 loop reads CASSFVPGQGFEQYF. In DNA form, the CDR3 reads TGCGCCAGCAGCTTTGTCCCGGGACAGGGGTTCGAGCAGTACTTC.

By sample share, this clone is hyperexpanded. The rearrangement links TRBV4-3 to TRBJ1-1, with unresolved D. The germline V gene has CDR1 LGHNA and CDR2 YSLEER. The ends were cut back, 0 bases at V and 0 bases at J, with 11 bases in the middle. There are 16 residues in the CDR3. CDR3 sequence (DNA): TGCGCCAGCAGCCAAGATATCGCAGGAATGAACACTGAAGCTTTCTTT. This codes for CASSQDIAGMNTEAFF.

The CDR3 region is CASSPGRTLTDTQYF. CDR3 coding DNA: TGTGCCAGTAGTCCGGGACGGACTCTCACAGATACGCAGTATTTT. The chain recombines TRBV19 with TRBJ2-3, with D perhaps matching TRBD1 or TRBD2 (5 bases each). CDR1 and CDR2 (germline): LNHDA, SQIVND (reference sequence). Trimming stripped 5 bases from V and 2 bases from J, with 14 bases between. This CDR3 is built from 15 residues.

The CDR3 nucleotides are TGTGCCAGCAGTTTGACCTTAGCGGGGACGCAGTATTTT. Protein sequence: CASSLTLAGTQYF. The chain uses TRBV27 and TRBJ2-3; 8 bases are shared with TRBD2. Trimming cost V 3 bases and J 9 bases; bases outside gene matches: 5. Germline V gives CDR1 MNHEY, CDR2 SMNVEV (reference sequence). The CDR3 sequence is 13 residues long.

The chain carries TRBV7-9 and TRBJ1-1, with D uncertain. Trimming stripped 5 bases from V and 6 bases from J, with 16 bases between. Germline loops: CDR1 SEHNR, CDR2 FQNEAQ (reference sequence). The CDR3 extends over 14 amino acids. The chain's CDR3 is CASSLAGMSAEAFF. The CDR3 nucleotides are TGTGCCAGCAGCCTTGCGGGGATGTCGGCTGAAGCTTTCTTT.